This record concerns one TCR beta chain sequence. This clone occurred once. Its recognized antigen is unknown. The input lacks base qualities; no much larger clone sits a single base away. The library was built by means of the immunoSEQ multiplex PCR assay. In most patients, genomic DNA was isolated using the Qiagen DNeasy Blood and Tissue Kit and sent frozen to Adaptive Biotechnologies for TCR sequencing. High-throughput TCR-beta CDR3 sequencing of genomic DNA from most patients was performed by Adaptive Biotechnologies. As for the authors' bioinformatics: TCR sequencing data for roughly 18 patients were retrieved from Adaptive's ImmunoSEQ software; three other patients were processed with MiXCR and VDJtools. To correct CD4 versus CD8 sorting errors, sequences present in both subsets at a frequency ratio below 5:1 were removed. CDR3 nucleotide sequences shared by donor and recipient were removed because the origin of these sequences could not be assigned. To count as alloreactive, a clone needed at least 2-fold expansion over unstimulated cells and a minimum CFSE-low frequency of 0.002% (template counts) or 0.001% (read counts). Clones detected in sequenced pre-transplant spleen, lymph node, or MLR CFSE-low populations of the donor or recipient were defined as mappable. Cumulative frequency of alloreactive clones was calculated as a percentage of all sequences weighted by copy number. In its TCRdb copy, this immuneACCESS table keeps in-frame sequences only and misses some clones. Where compared with another copy, unresolved V genes explain less than half of these, and the others have no known cause. V and J calls and clone size are those listed in that table; D and trimming were worked out from the DNA. The sample yields more than 90,000 clones; roughly 93% were counted once. The top ten hold more than 0.9% of the sample.

This sample was taken from a study of graft-versus-host responses after intestinal transplantation (dated by TCRdb to about 2021). General notes on the study: The transplants that recipients got were multivisceral, liver-intestinal, or isolated intestinal. To identify alloreactive clones, pre-transplant mixed lymphocyte reaction products were sequenced and compared with unstimulated pre-transplant donor and recipient T cells. Samples from three later patients were sequenced in-house on an Illumina MiSeq with MiXCR processing rather than by the commercial service. Graft-versus-host and host-versus-graft alloreactive T cell clones were tracked in the graft, circulation and bone marrow after intestinal transplantation using bulk TCR-beta CDR3 sequencing. Every recipient was given anti-thymocyte globulin induction, then maintenance tacrolimus and steroids for two to three years. Donor T cell macrochimerism was defined as a peak of at least 4% donor T cells among recipient peripheral blood mononuclear cells. The cohort enrolled approximately 24 intestinal transplant recipients including one retransplant, and a few patients lacking pretransplant specimens were excluded.

What the research found in general, with its limitations: Peak levels of circulating GvH clones were associated with declines in HvG clones early after transplant. Conclusions were limited by the relatively low number and heterogeneity of intestinal transplant patients. Patients with donor T cell macrochimerism had high GvH to HvG T cell clonal ratios in their allografts. GvH clones were detected in recipient bone marrow, and some appeared earlier in ileal mucosa or blood, consistent with an intestinal mucosal origin.

Deletion took 1 base off V and 2 bases off J, with a span of 6 bases between the germline ends. The CDR3, from cysteine to phenylalanine, totals 14 residues. Only CDR3 DNA remains: 42 bases, in frame from the first base. The germline V gene (reference sequence) specifies LNHDA as CDR1 and SQIVND as CDR2. What this sample's time point label stands for: cells obtained before transplantation from donor or recipient. CD3+CD4+ and CD3+CD8+ populations were FACS-sorted from unstimulated pre-transplant donor and recipient cells taken from spleen or lymph nodes. The sample here was unstimulated CD8+ T cells sorted from spleen or lymph node cells, taken before transplant. This TCR was recovered from a human donor who was the organ donor for an intestinal transplant. The chain is assembled from TRBV19 and TRBJ2-1, with a tentative D gene TRBD2 over 6 matching bases. The CDR3 amino acid sequence is: CASSIAGAYNEQFF. The bases are TGTGCCAGTAGTATAGCGGGAGCCTACAATGAGCAGTTCTTC.